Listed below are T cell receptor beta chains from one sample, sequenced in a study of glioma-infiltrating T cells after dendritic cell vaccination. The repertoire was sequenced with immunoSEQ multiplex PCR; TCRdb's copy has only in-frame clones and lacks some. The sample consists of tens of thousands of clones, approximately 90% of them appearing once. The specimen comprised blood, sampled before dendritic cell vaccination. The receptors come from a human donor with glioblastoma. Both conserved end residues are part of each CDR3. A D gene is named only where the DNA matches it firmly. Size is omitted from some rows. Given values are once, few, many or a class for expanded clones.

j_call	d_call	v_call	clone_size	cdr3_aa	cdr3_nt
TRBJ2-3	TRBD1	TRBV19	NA	CASSTQTGSGDTQYF	TGTGCCAGTAGTACCCAGACAGGGTCCGGAGATACGCAGTATTTT
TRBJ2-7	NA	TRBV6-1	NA	CASSPQVGYEQYF	TGTGCCAGCAGTCCCCAGGTGGGCTACGAGCAGTACTTC
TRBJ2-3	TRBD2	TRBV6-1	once	CASSEFKTSGMRGDTQYF	TGTGCCAGCAGTGAATTCAAAACTAGCGGGATGCGAGGGGATACGCAGTATTTT
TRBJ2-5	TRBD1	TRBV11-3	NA	CASSSWTGVVGKQEAQYF	TGTGCCAGCAGCTCCTGGACAGGGGTTGTCGGAAAACAAGAGGCCCAGTACTTC
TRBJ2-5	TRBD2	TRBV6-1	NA	CASSEARGGRYF	TGTGCCAGCAGTGAAGCTCGCGGGGGTCGGTACTTC
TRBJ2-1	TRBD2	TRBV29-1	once	CSVVGLAGVNEQFF	TGCAGCGTTGTCGGACTAGCGGGAGTTAATGAGCAGTTCTTC
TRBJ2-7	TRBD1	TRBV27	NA	CASSLSGTGISYEQYF	TGTGCCAGCAGTTTATCCGGGACAGGCATCTCCTACGAGCAGTACTTC
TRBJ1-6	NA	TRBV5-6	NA	CASSLVAGPPNSPLHF	TGTGCCAGCAGCTTGGTCGCTGGCCCACCTAATTCACCCCTCCACTTT
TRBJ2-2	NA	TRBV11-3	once	CASRLTYLRTNTGELFF	TGTGCCAGCAGGCTTACGTATCTGCGAACGAACACCGGGGAGCTGTTTTTT
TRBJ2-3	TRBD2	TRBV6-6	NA	CASSPGLAPSTDTQYF	TGTGCCAGCAGCCCTGGACTAGCTCCTAGCACAGATACGCAGTATTTT
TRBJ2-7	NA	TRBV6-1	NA	CASSDARGTYEQYF	TGTGCCAGCAGTGATGCAAGAGGGACCTACGAGCAGTACTTC
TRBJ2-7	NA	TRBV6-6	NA	CASRPTGGLYEQYF	TGTGCCAGCAGACCCACGGGGGGCCTCTACGAGCAGTACTTC
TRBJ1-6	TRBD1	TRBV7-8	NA	CASSFWRDSNSPLHF	TGTGCCAGCAGCTTCTGGAGGGACAGTAATTCACCCCTCCACTTT
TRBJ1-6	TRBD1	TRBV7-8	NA	CASSRSTDRGFSPLHF	TGTGCCAGCAGCCGTTCCACCGACAGGGGCTTTTCACCCCTCCACTTT
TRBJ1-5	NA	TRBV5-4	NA	CASSLEGVNQPQHF	TGTGCCAGCAGCCTGGAGGGGGTCAATCAGCCCCAGCATTTT
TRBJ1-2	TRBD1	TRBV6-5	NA	CASSSRGTDGYTF	TGTGCCAGCAGTTCTAGAGGGACAGATGGCTACACCTTC
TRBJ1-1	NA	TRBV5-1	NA	CASSLSGGRGTEAFF	TGCGCCAGCAGCTTATCCGGGGGAAGGGGCACTGAAGCTTTCTTT
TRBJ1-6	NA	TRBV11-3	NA	CASSLGASSPLHF	TGTGCCAGCAGCTTAGGGGCGTCCTCACCCCTCCACTTT